Listed here are 13 T cell receptor beta chains from one sample, sequenced in a study of cytomegalovirus exposure and HLA in healthy donors. A multiplex PCR was run with 60 Vbeta primers and 13 Jbeta primers. TCRdb keeps only in-frame clones here, not all; method: immunoSEQ multiplex PCR. This table holds about 180,000 clones, roughly 75% found once. The sample was PBMCs. The receptors shown here come from a woman aged 25 to 45 in good health and CMV-seronegative.

This clone was detected a few times. The chain uses TRBV27 and TRBJ2-5; 14 nucleotides line up with TRBD2. CDR3 length: 15 residues. V was clipped by 3 bases and J by 7 bases; unmatched bases: 4. Germline V gives CDR1 MNHEY, CDR2 SMNVEV (reference sequence). CDR3 sequence: CASSLTSGGAGTQYF. CDR3 nucleotide sequence: TGTGCCAGCAGTTTGACTAGCGGGGGGGCGGGGACCCAGTACTTC.

The V call is TRBV7-9, the J call TRBJ1-5; 7 nucleotides agree with TRBD1. V trimming: 4 bases; J trimming: 3 bases; junction bases outside the gene matches: 3. CDR3 length: 14 residues. Germline V gives CDR1 SEHNR, CDR2 FQNEAQ (reference sequence). DNA of the CDR3: TGTGCCAGCAGCTGGGACAGCGTCAATCAGCCCCAGCATTTT. Amino acid sequence: CASSWDSVNQPQHF.

This chain joins TRBV13 and TRBJ1-5; TRBD1 matches 10 bases. The trim removed 4 bases at V and 8 bases at J, leaving 2 bases unmatched. CDR1 and CDR2 (germline): PRHDT, FYEKMQ (reference sequence). The CDR3 loop spans 13 amino acids. DNA for the CDR3: TGTGCCAGCAGCTACGGGACAGGGGAGCCCCAGCATTTT. This gives the protein CASSYGTGEPQHF.

This sequence joins TRBV7-2 and TRBJ1-4; unclear D gene. CDR3 length equals 15 residues. Germline-derived CDR1 and CDR2 are SGHTA and FQGNSA. V lost 5 bases and J 8 bases, leaving 18 bases between the germline ends. CDR3: CASSQTDNIGEKLFF. DNA of the CDR3: TGTGCCAGCAGCCAAACTGACAATATCGGCGAAAAACTGTTTTTT.

This clone has a handful of counts. This chain links TRBV4-3 with TRBJ2-3; D unresolved. In germline, CDR1 is LGHNA, CDR2 YSLEER. The V and J ends lost 0 bases and 2 bases respectively, with 6 bases between them. The length of the CDR3 is 14 residues. CDR3 protein: CASSQDIFTDTQYF. The CDR3 coding sequence is TGCGCCAGCAGCCAAGATATATTCACAGATACGCAGTATTTT.

The chain couples TRBV30 to TRBJ1-4; perhaps TRBD1 as D (6 bases). The V gene lost 0 bases and the J gene lost 8 bases, with 16 bases spanning the gap. Germline CDR1 GTSNPN, CDR2 SVGIG (reference sequence). The CDR3 is 15 amino acids. The CDR3 is CAWSVPRNGQEKLFF. The DNA for the CDR3 is TGTGCCTGGAGTGTACCTCGGAACGGACAGGAAAAACTGTTTTTT.

The V gene is TRBV5-1, the J gene TRBJ1-1; D remains unclear. The CDR3 is 14 residues long. V lost 2 bases and J 1 base, leaving 9 bases between the germline ends. The germline gives CDR1 SGHRS, CDR2 YFSETQ. CDR3 residues: CASSFSVQNTEAFF. CDR3 bases: TGCGCCAGCAGCTTCAGTGTTCAGAACACTGAAGCTTTCTTT.

Here the CDR3 DNA reads TGCGCCAGCAGCGCCCCCGAGACAGGGGGCCATGGCTACACCTTC. Its protein is CASSAPETGGHGYTF. The V call is TRBV5-1, the J call TRBJ1-2; 10 bases agree with TRBD1. The germline V gene has CDR1 SGHRS and CDR2 YFSETQ. The trim removed 4 bases at V and 6 bases at J, leaving 9 bases unmatched. CDR3 size: 15 residues.

In the case of this clone: At one boundary the junction diverges from the germline segment, which might be a read error. This CDR3 is CASSPDRGNEQFF. The CDR3 DNA reads as TGTGCTAGCAGCCCGGACAGAGGCAATGAGCAGTTCTTC. The rearrangement joins TRBV7-7 to TRBJ2-1; D might be TRBD1 (6 bases). Germline CDR1 SSHAT, CDR2 FNYEAQ (reference sequence). The CDR3 spans 13 residues.

V and J are TRBV6-6 and TRBJ1-1; 8 bases line up with TRBD1. V gave up 4 bases and J gave up 0 bases; unmatched junction bases: 7. Per the germline V gene, CDR1 is MNHNY and CDR2 is SVGAGI (reference sequence). The CDR3 loop spans 16 amino acids. In nucleotides, the CDR3 is TGTGCCAGCAGTTCCGGACAGGGTGTCATGAACACTGAAGCTTTCTTT. Translated: CASSSGQGVMNTEAFF.

The V and J genes are TRBV2 and TRBJ1-6; D ambiguous. Looked up from germline, CDR1 is SNHLY and CDR2 is FYNNEI. This CDR3 is 14 amino acids long. V was pared by 4 bases and J by 7 bases, with 11 bases between. The CDR3 sequence: CASSGATGNSPLHF. DNA of the CDR3: TGTGCCAGCAGTGGGGCCACGGGAAATTCACCCCTCCACTTT.

The chain has TRBV27 and TRBJ2-1; a possible D gene is TRBD1 (5 bases). Germline values: CDR1 MNHEY, CDR2 SMNVEV (reference sequence). This CDR3 spans 14 amino acids. The V end lost 6 bases, the J end lost 0 bases, and 9 bases lay between the germline ends. CDR3 nucleotide sequence: TGTGCCAGCAGCCGACAGTCCTCCTACAATGAGCAGTTCTTC. This translates into CASSRQSSYNEQFF.

The V call is TRBV4-1, the J call TRBJ2-1; D unclear. The CDR3 spans 13 residues. Germline CDR1 is MGHRA and CDR2 is YSYEKL. The V gene lost 8 bases and the J gene lost 0 bases, with 8 bases spanning the gap. In DNA form, the CDR3 reads TGCGCCAGCCGCCTATACTCCTACAATGAGCAGTTCTTC. Protein: CASRLYSYNEQFF.